These 21 T cell receptor beta chains originate from one sample sequenced in a study of CD8+ T cells in alopecia areata (dated by TCRdb to about 2018). Library preparation was by the immunoSEQ multiplex PCR assay. RNA was extracted from all samples and reverse transcribed into cDNA, which served as template for TCR sequencing. TCRdb provides this immuneACCESS table in a form limited to in-frame rearrangements. Some clones are lacking; in checked studies, under half of them reflect an unresolved V gene, and why the rest are absent is not known. This sample is represented by 200,000 to 250,000 clones; less than 75% of them were singletons. The ten most abundant clones make up 1.6% of the sample. According to the study, the label for this sample's time point signals: about 4 weeks on oral tofacitinib. Sample treatment or condition, as interpreted from the label and publication: oral pan-JAK inhibitor, 5-10 mg twice daily.

This specimen consisted of CD4+ T cells sorted from blood, obtained at week 4, from a patient treated with tofacitinib. These receptors came from a human donor with alopecia areata.

The genes are TRBV29-1 and TRBJ1-1, with D hard to call. Germline V lookup: CDR1 SQVTM, CDR2 ANQGSEA. Trimming took 7 bases from V and 1 from J, leaving 10 bases between them. The CDR3 runs to 12 residues. In DNA form, the CDR3 reads TGCAGCGGCCTAGAGGGGAACACTGAAGCTTTCTTT. As protein: CSGLEGNTEAFF.

The V call is TRBV30, the J call TRBJ2-6; D is ambiguous. The CDR3 runs 17 residues. Germline V gene data show CDR1 as GTSNPN and CDR2 as SVGIG (reference sequence). V lost 3 bases and J lost 2, with 17 bases in between. Here the CDR3 reads CAWRAQTARTGANVLTF. The CDR3 DNA follows: TGTGCCTGGAGAGCCCAAACTGCAAGGACTGGGGCCAACGTCCTGACTTTC. Full variable domain (rest looked up from reference TRBV30 and TRBJ2-6): SQTIHQWPATLVQPVGSPLSLECTVEGTSNPNLYWYRQAAGRGLQLLFYSVGIGQISSEVPQNLSASRPQDRQFILSSKKLLLSDSGFYLCAWRAQTARTGANVLTFGAGSRLTVL.

This chain links TRBV19 with TRBJ2-1; maybe TRBD2 (5 bases). This CDR3 comprises 15 residues. Germline values: CDR1 LNHDA, CDR2 SQIVND (reference sequence). Trimming took 6 bases from V and 0 from J, leaving 12 bases between them. This CDR3 is CASSGRVSSYNEQFF. The CDR3 DNA sequence: TGTGCCAGTAGCGGGCGGGTCAGCTCCTACAATGAGCAGTTCTTC. Supplemented by reference TRBV19 and TRBJ2-1, the full variable domain reads DGGITQSPKYLFRKEGQNVTLSCEQNLNHDAMYWYRQDPGQGLRLIYYSQIVNDFQKGDIAEGYSVSREKKESFPLTVTSAQKNPTAFYLCASSGRVSSYNEQFFGPGTRLTVL.

This clone turned up a few times. The J gene is TRBJ1-1, the V gene TRBV29-1; TRBD1 agrees at 8 bases. Per germline, CDR1 SQVTM and CDR2 ANQGSEA. The junction had 9 bases not matched to a gene; V was cut back by 7 bases and J by 2 bases. The CDR3 spans 14 residues. The CDR3 DNA is TGCAGCGCTGAGGACAGGGCCGGAAACACTGAAGCTTTCTTT. Residues: CSAEDRAGNTEAFF.

The V call is TRBV7-2, the J call TRBJ1-2; a possible D gene is TRBD1 (5 bases). Germline lookup yields CDR1 SGHTA and CDR2 FQGNSA. V dropped 4 bases and J dropped 3 bases, with 12 bases sitting between them. This CDR3 is built from 14 residues. The CDR3 region has the DNA TGTGCCAGCAGCTCTTCCGGGGCCGACTATGGCTACACCTTC. Translation gives CASSSSGADYGYTF.

This chain uses TRBV5-1 with TRBJ2-2, with 7 positions matching TRBD1. Germline CDR1 SGHRS, CDR2 YFSETQ. The CDR3 runs 15 residues. With 2 bases clipped from V and 7 bases from J, the junction kept 8 bases outside the gene matches. In DNA form, the CDR3 reads TGCGCCAGCAGCTTCCGTACAGGGGCGAACGGGGAGCTGTTTTTT. Translation: CASSFRTGANGELFF.

The J gene is TRBJ2-2, the V gene TRBV29-1, with D unresolved. The germline gives CDR1 SQVTM, CDR2 ANQGSEA. With 4 bases removed from V and 0 bases from J, the gap between germline ends came to 6 bases. This CDR3 has 13 residues. Here the CDR3 reads CSVVYPNTGELFF. CDR3 DNA: TGCAGCGTTGTCTATCCGAACACCGGGGAGCTGTTTTTT.

This clone was recorded a few times. This sequence joins TRBV13 and TRBJ2-1; possibly TRBD1 or TRBD2 for D (7 bases each). V lost 4 bases and J lost 8, with 15 bases in between. Germline-derived CDR1 and CDR2 are PRHDT and FYEKMQ (reference sequence). The CDR3 loop spans 14 amino acids. CDR3 in amino acids: CASSSQGGADEQFF. CDR3 nucleotide sequence: TGTGCCAGCAGCTCCCAGGGGGGGGCTGATGAGCAGTTCTTC.

V usage is TRBV5-1 and J usage is TRBJ1-1; D may be TRBD1 (6 bases). Germline assignment: CDR1 SGHRS and CDR2 YFSETQ. This CDR3 has 14 residues. Trimming stripped 0 bases from V and 4 bases from J, with 10 bases between. CDR3 sequence reads: CASSLAGAITEAFF. The CDR3 DNA sequence: TGCGCCAGCAGCTTGGCAGGGGCGATCACTGAAGCTTTCTTT.

The chain is built from TRBV5-6 and TRBJ2-6; D is uncertain. CDR1 and CDR2 (germline): SGHDT, YYEEEE. Trimming pared 2 bases from V and 4 bases from J, leaving 10 bases between. The CDR3 is 15 amino acids. This CDR3 is CASSLRGTGANVLTF. The CDR3 DNA is TGTGCCAGCAGCTTACGAGGAACCGGGGCCAACGTCCTGACTTTC.

This clone occurred a few times. The rearrangement joins TRBV5-6 to TRBJ2-1, with D possibly TRBD1 on 6 matching bases. The CDR3 length is 13 residues. CDR1 SGHDT and CDR2 YYEEEE come from the germline V gene. V shed 0 bases and J shed 10 bases, with 11 bases lying between them. CDR3 bases: TGTGCCAGCAGCTTGGAACAGGGCGGGGAGCAGTTCTTC. It codes for CASSLEQGGEQFF.

The chain has TRBV29-1 and TRBJ2-1, with 8 positions matching TRBD1. J lost 10 bases, V lost 7 bases, and 3 bases had no gene match. The germline V gene has CDR1 SQVTM and CDR2 ANQGSEA. The CDR3 is 10 residues long. Here the CDR3 DNA reads TGCAGCGGAAGACAGGGGGAGCAGTTCTTC. Translation gives CSGRQGEQFF.

The V and J genes are TRBV9 and TRBJ1-4; D uncertain. Germline assignment: CDR1 SGDLS and CDR2 YYNGEE. The CDR3 has 14 amino acids. Trimming removed 4 bases at V and 4 bases at J, with 11 bases between. The CDR3 DNA reads TGTGCCAGCAGCACCGACCAGCGTAATGAAAAACTGTTTTTT. It translates to CASSTDQRNEKLFF.

The chain combines TRBV15 with TRBJ2-2, with D uncertain. CDR3 size: 14 residues. V lost 1 base and J 4 bases, leaving 7 bases between the germline ends. Germline V gene lookup returns CDR1 LNHNV and CDR2 YYDKDF (reference sequence). The CDR3 DNA sequence: TGTGCCACCAGCAGAGGTAGTGGCACCGGGGAGCTGTTTTTT. Its protein product is CATSRGSGTGELFF.

V usage is TRBV2 and J usage is TRBJ1-2, with D uncertain. The CDR3 covers 13 residues. Germline CDR1 SNHLY, CDR2 FYNNEI. The V and J ends lost 2 bases and 6 bases respectively, with 10 bases between them. Here the CDR3 reads CASSELVGDGYTF. The CDR3 DNA follows: TGTGCCAGCAGTGAATTGGTGGGAGATGGCTACACCTTC.

For this clone: One end of the junction varies from germline; a read error may be responsible. The chain links TRBV5-1 to TRBJ1-1; maybe TRBD1 (5 bases). Germline CDR1 reads SGHRS; CDR2 reads YFSETQ. The CDR3 contains 12 residues. In DNA form, the CDR3 reads TGCGCCACCGGGACGGGGAACTCTGAAGCTTTCTTT. Its protein is CATGTGNSEAFF.

This chain joins TRBV29-1 and TRBJ2-1; 8 nucleotides align to TRBD2. Germline V gene sequence: CDR1 SQVTM, CDR2 ANQGSEA. The CDR3 is 13 residues long. V lost 6 bases to trimming and J lost 0 bases; unmatched junction nucleotides: 1. This CDR3 reads CSVGTSSYNEQFF. The CDR3 nucleotides are TGCAGCGTCGGGACTAGCTCCTACAATGAGCAGTTCTTC.

This clone has a handful of counts. The chain has TRBV10-2 and TRBJ1-6; possibly TRBD1 for D (6 bases). Germline CDR1 and CDR2: WSHSY and SAAADI. This CDR3 comprises 13 residues. The V end lost 7 bases, the J end lost 6 bases, and 10 bases lay between the germline ends. The CDR3 DNA follows: TGCGCCAGCAAGGGGACATTTAATTCACCCCTCCACTTT. Translation gives CASKGTFNSPLHF.

In the case of this clone: The same CDR3 is also encoded by other DNA sequences in this sample. The rearrangement joins TRBV30 to TRBJ2-5; the D is unclear. Germline V gene sequence: CDR1 GTSNPN, CDR2 SVGIG (reference sequence). Deletions cut 0 bases from V and 4 bases from J, with 3 bases between. The CDR3 is made up of 11 amino acids. This CDR3 is CAWSVSETQYF. The CDR3 nucleotides read TGTGCCTGGAGTGTATCAGAGACCCAGTACTTC.

Only a few counts were recorded for this clone. The gene calls are TRBV14 and TRBJ2-7, with D perhaps being TRBD1 or TRBD2 (6 bases each). This CDR3 is built from 16 residues. The germline V and J ends were trimmed by 4 bases and 2 bases, with 18 bases remaining between them. Germline CDR1 SGHDN, CDR2 FVKESK. CDR3 DNA sequence: TGTGCCAGCAGCCCCCCCGGGGGACATTCTACCTACGAGCAGTACTTC. This translates into CASSPPGGHSTYEQYF.

The rearrangement uses TRBV25-1 and TRBJ2-7; no clear D gene. Germline V gene data show CDR1 as MGHDK and CDR2 as SYGVNS. Trimming removed 5 bases at V and 5 bases at J, with 13 bases between. The CDR3 extends over 13 amino acids. CDR3 amino acids: CASSQTFADEQYF. In DNA, the CDR3 is TGTGCCAGCAGTCAAACGTTCGCGGACGAGCAGTACTTC.